The 8 T cell receptor beta chains below all came from one sample that was sequenced in a study of cytomegalovirus exposure and HLA in healthy donors. The PCR was carried out with 60 Vbeta primers and 13 Jbeta primers. Sequenced by immunoSEQ multiplex PCR; TCRdb stores in-frame clones only, minus some. The sample holds about 200,000 clones; around four fifths are singletons and the top ten take around 1.7%. Sequenced input: PBMCs. These receptors were collected from a man aged 45-65 years in good health and CMV-seronegative.

The chain employs TRBV27 and TRBJ1-4, with 7 nucleotides matching TRBD1. This CDR3 is built from 15 residues. After removal of 1 base from V and 3 bases from J, the junction contained 2 bases not matched to a gene. Germline V gene data show CDR1 as MNHEY and CDR2 as SMNVEV (reference sequence). The CDR3 coding sequence is TGTGCCAGCAGTTTATTAGGGACAGCTAATGAAAAACTGTTTTTT. It encodes CASSLLGTANEKLFF.

This clone was seen more than once but under ten times. The V call is TRBV2, the J call TRBJ1-1; D remains ambiguous. This CDR3 is 11 amino acids long. From germline, CDR1 is SNHLY and CDR2 FYNNEI. The V end lost 10 bases, the J end lost 1 base, and 7 bases lay between the germline ends. The DNA for the CDR3 is TGTGCCACTACGGGGAACACTGAAGCTTTCTTT. Translation: CATTGNTEAFF.

J is TRBJ2-3 and V is TRBV4-1, with 8 bases identical to TRBD2. Germline-derived CDR1 and CDR2 are MGHRA and YSYEKL. This CDR3 is built from 15 residues. The junction had 1 base not matched to a gene; V was cut back by 2 bases and J by 0 bases. The CDR3 reads CASSQSSGSTDTQYF. CDR3 DNA: TGCGCCAGCAGCCAATCTAGCGGGAGCACAGATACGCAGTATTTT.

The chain recombines TRBV4-2 with TRBJ2-1, with 7 bases that match TRBD2. Unmatched junction bases numbered 14, after V lost 1 base and J lost 8 bases. The germline CDR1 and CDR2 sequences are LGHNA and YNFKEQ. The CDR3 is made up of 17 amino acids. CDR3 region: CASSQGDSGQNVDEQFF. The CDR3 nucleotides are TGTGCCAGCAGCCAAGGTGATAGCGGGCAAAATGTGGATGAGCAGTTCTTC.

This clone was seen a handful of times. This chain connects TRBV5-4 to TRBJ2-7, with 9 bases aligning to TRBD1. CDR3 length: 14 residues. Trimming removed 3 bases from V and 5 bases from J; junction bases left unmatched: 6. Germline assignment: CDR1 SGHNT and CDR2 YYREEE (reference sequence). The CDR3 reads CASSYPTGGDEQYF. CDR3 in DNA: TGTGCCAGCAGCTACCCGACAGGGGGGGACGAGCAGTACTTC.

The V call is TRBV5-5, the J call TRBJ1-3, with 8 bases fitting TRBD1. This CDR3 is built from 14 residues. V trimming: 6 bases; J trimming: 5 bases; junction bases outside the gene matches: 7. CDR1 and CDR2 from the germline V gene are SGHKS and YYEKEE (reference sequence). CDR3: CASTPGQGRNTIYF. CDR3 DNA sequence: TGTGCCAGCACCCCAGGACAGGGACGAAACACCATATATTTT.

Turning to this clone: At one boundary the junction diverges from the germline segment, which might be a read error. This chain uses TRBV7-9 with TRBJ2-1; possibly TRBD2 for D (5 bases). Germline lookup yields CDR1 SEHNR and CDR2 FQNEAQ (reference sequence). The CDR3 extends over 15 amino acids. Here the CDR3 DNA reads TGTTCCAGCAGCTTAGTAGGGAGCTCCTACAATGAGCAGTTCTTC. Protein product: CSSSLVGSSYNEQFF.

The rearrangement joins TRBV27 to TRBJ1-2; the match to TRBD1 covers 7 bases. The germline gives CDR1 MNHEY, CDR2 SMNVEV (reference sequence). This CDR3 spans 16 amino acids. Trimming removed 6 bases from V and 2 bases from J; junction bases left unmatched: 12. The CDR3 sequence is CASRGGPGNPNYGYTF. The CDR3 DNA follows: TGTGCCAGCAGAGGGGGCCCAGGCAACCCAAACTATGGCTACACCTTC.